This record concerns one TCR beta chain sequence. What it binds is not known. This sample is drawn from a study of Tregs in tolerant kidney transplant recipients. Findings and caveats of the study: The small number of patients limits these findings pending further validation. No direct test of biological reproducibility was done here. Expanding Tregs on activated donor B cells appeared to best identify donor-specific TCRbeta clones.

CD4+CD25+CD127- Tregs, CD4+CD25- non-Tregs, CD4 and CD8 cells were sorted. Assay: immunoSEQ multiplex PCR; the TCRdb copy retains only in-frame clones and omits some. The profile shows some 16,000 clones, approximately 94% of them singletons. The junction had 4 bases not matched to a gene; V was cut back by 2 bases and J by 4 bases. CDR3 length: 15 residues. Germline-derived CDR1 and CDR2 are SGDLS and YYNGEE. The rearrangement links TRBV9 to TRBJ1-4, with TRBD1 matching 8 bases. The origin of this receptor is a human donor in good health. Material: CD8+ T cells from blood. CDR3 sequence reads: CASSVTGGNNEKLFF. CDR3 coding DNA: TGTGCCAGCAGCGTTACAGGGGGTAATAATGAAAAACTGTTTTTT.